The entry below describes one TCR beta chain. Repertoires were generated with immunoSEQ multiplex PCR, while TCRdb's copy carries only in-frame clones and drops some. The sample shows more than 55,000 clones, roughly nine tenths of them seen only once. There are 13 residues in the CDR3. Germline V gene data show CDR1 as LNHDA and CDR2 as SQIVND (reference sequence). V was trimmed by 5 bases and J by 5 bases, leaving 12 bases between them. These data belong to a study of technical replicates of blood from several donors. J is TRBJ2-5 and V is TRBV19; TRBD2 might be the D (6 bases). Material for sequencing was PBMCs. The receptor was derived from a human donor in good health. Some clones in this sample may be carry-over from other donors' samples. CDR3 region: CASSRGAWETQYF. The CDR3 coding sequence is TGTGCCAGTAGTCGCGGGGCTTGGGAGACCCAGTACTTC.